The present TCR beta chain was sequenced within a study of stem cell transplantation in POMP-related autoinflammatory disease. Study-level points and caveats: A trend toward lower repertoire diversity and greater clonality appeared in every analyzed T-cell subset of PRAID patients.

TCRdb keeps only in-frame clones here, not all; method: immunoSEQ multiplex PCR. The sample lists some 29,000 clones, almost 90% occurring once. Worth noting for this clone: The antigen is not known.

J gave up 3 bases and V 6 bases, and 5 bases lay outside the gene matches. The CDR3 contains 14 residues. Germline CDR1 and CDR2: MDHEN and SYDVKM. The chain is built from TRBV28 and TRBJ2-7; 10 positions agree with TRBD1. The source material was CD4+ T cells from PBMCs, sampled before stem cell transplantation. This clonotype was sampled from a human donor with POMP-related autoinflammation and immune dysregulation (PRAID). CDR3 in amino acids: CASSRQGAVYEQYF. In DNA form, the CDR3 reads TGTGCCAGCAGCCGACAGGGGGCGGTCTACGAGCAGTACTTC.